This T cell receptor beta chain stems from a study of PD-1 blockade in mismatch repair-deficient tumors. As for the study in general: Patients had approximately 12 mismatch repair-deficient cancer types and were previously treated and progressing.

V dropped 5 bases and J dropped 0; count of bases not matched to a gene: 10. This CDR3 comprises 17 residues. Looked up from germline, CDR1 is SEHNR and CDR2 is FQNEAQ (reference sequence). Study-level findings and limits: Tumor-resident clones, often undetectable pretreatment in blood, expanded then contracted after pembrolizumab.

Using immunoSEQ multiplex PCR, the repertoire was profiled, and TCRdb retains in-frame clones only, with some absent. The table lists under 150,000 clones, roughly 90% of them singletons. PCR or immunohistochemistry showed mismatch repair deficiency in every enrolled patient. Three pembrolizumab responders had their TCRs sequenced. Concerning this clone itself: The antigen remains undetermined.

This specimen was peripheral blood, taken just over 70 weeks after starting pembrolizumab. The rearrangement uses TRBV7-9 and TRBJ2-4; 7 bases line up with TRBD1. This sequence was found in an adult with mismatch repair-deficient cancer. The CDR3 is CASSAMTGSRAKNIQYF. CDR3 nucleotides: TGTGCCAGCAGCGCAATGACAGGGTCTAGAGCCAAAAACATTCAGTACTTC. The full variable domain, its missing parts supplied by reference TRBV7-9 and TRBJ2-4, is DTGVSQNPRHKITKRGQNVTFRCDPISEHNRLYWYRQTLGQGPEFLTYFQNEAQLEKSRLLSDRFSAERPKGSFSTLEIQRTEQGDSAMYLCASSAMTGSRAKNIQYFGAGTRLSVL.